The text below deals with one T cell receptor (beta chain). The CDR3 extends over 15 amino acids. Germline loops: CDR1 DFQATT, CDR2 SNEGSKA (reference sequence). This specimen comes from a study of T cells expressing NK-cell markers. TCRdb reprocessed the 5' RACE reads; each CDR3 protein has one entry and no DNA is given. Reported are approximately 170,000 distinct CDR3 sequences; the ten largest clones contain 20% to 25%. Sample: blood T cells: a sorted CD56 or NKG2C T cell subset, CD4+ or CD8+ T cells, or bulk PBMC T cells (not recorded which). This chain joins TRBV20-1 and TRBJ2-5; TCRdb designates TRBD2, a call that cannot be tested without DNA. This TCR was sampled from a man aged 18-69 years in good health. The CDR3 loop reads CSGQTGLLYPETQYF.